A single T cell receptor (beta chain) is shown here with its context. This sample was taken from a study of CD8+CD57+ T cells in acquired aplastic anemia. On the study more broadly: CD4+ and CD8+ cells, once sorted, gave DNA averaging roughly 3.2 ug.

The authors sequenced patients whose flow cytometry had shown CD8+CD57+ cell expansion. Blood samples were obtained from patients who had received no prior therapy. TCR beta VDJ combinations and CDR3 sequences were profiled from genomic DNA. TCRdb re-derived calls from the reads in MiXCR, one entry per CDR3 protein. This table has under 200,000 distinct CDR3 sequences, 40% to 60% appearing once. The J segment lost 3 bases and the V segment lost 2 bases, leaving 23 bases of the junction unmatched. From germline, CDR1 is SGHRS and CDR2 YFSETQ. The CDR3 runs to 20 residues. The sequenced material came from sorted CD4+, CD8+, or CD8+CD57+ T cells (not recorded which) from PBMCs. The TCR originated in a human donor with aplastic anemia. This chain uses TRBV5-1 with TRBJ2-7; 7 bases match TRBD2. CDR3 sequence (DNA): TGCGCCAGCAGCTTTTCTTGGGACCGCGTAGCGGGCCCATGCATCTACGAGCAGTACTTC. Amino acid sequence: CASSFSWDRVAGPCIYEQYF. Full variable domain (rest looked up from reference TRBV5-1 and TRBJ2-7): KAGVTQTPRYLIKTRGQQVTLSCSPISGHRSVSWYQQTPGQGLQFLFEYFSETQRNKGNFPGRFSGRQFSNSRSEMNVSTLELGDSALYLCASSFSWDRVAGPCIYEQYFGPGTRLTVT.